The table lists the clone carrying this T cell receptor (beta chain) with a few counts. Its antigen is unidentified. RNA extraction and reverse transcription yielded cDNA as sequencing template. Clones were sequenced by immunoSEQ multiplex PCR, and TCRdb holds only the in-frame ones, with some missing. The data contain more than 150,000 clones, around three fifths of them seen just once; the ten biggest clones take up roughly 12%. Treatment specified: oral pan-JAK inhibitor, 5-10 mg twice daily. This specimen comes from a study of CD8+ T cells in alopecia areata. In the study overall: Tofacitinib was given for 6 to 18 months, then stopped for 6 months. Broader study findings: Tofacitinib significantly lowered scalp clonality and expanded CD8+ clones among the top 100.

Trimming pared 6 bases from V and 0 bases from J, leaving 18 bases between. The CDR3 is made up of 17 amino acids. Germline CDR1 reads MNHEY; CDR2 reads SMNVEV (reference sequence). The sample was CD8+ T cells sorted from blood, taken at week 24, from a patient treated with tofacitinib. V and J are TRBV27 and TRBJ2-1; TRBD2 is a possible D gene (5 bases). The clonotype comes from a human donor with alopecia areata. The CDR3: CASRLSPLRDSYNEQFF. In DNA, the CDR3 is TGTGCCAGCAGACTTAGCCCGTTGAGGGACTCCTACAATGAGCAGTTCTTC.